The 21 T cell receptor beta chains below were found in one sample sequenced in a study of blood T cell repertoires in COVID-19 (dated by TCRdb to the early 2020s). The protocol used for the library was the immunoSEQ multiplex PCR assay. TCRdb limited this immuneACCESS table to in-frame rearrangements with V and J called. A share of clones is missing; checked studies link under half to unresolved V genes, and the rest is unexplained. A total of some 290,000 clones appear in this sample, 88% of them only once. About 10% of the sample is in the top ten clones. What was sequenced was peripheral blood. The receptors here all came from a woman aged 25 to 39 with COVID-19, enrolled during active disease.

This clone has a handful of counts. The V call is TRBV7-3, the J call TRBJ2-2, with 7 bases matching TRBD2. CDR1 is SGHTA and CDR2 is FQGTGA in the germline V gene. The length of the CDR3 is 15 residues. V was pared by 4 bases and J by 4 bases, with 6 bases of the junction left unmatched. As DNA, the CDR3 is TGTGCCAGCAGCTCCCGGGAGGAGGGCACCGGGGAGCTGTTTTTT. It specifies CASSSREEGTGELFF.

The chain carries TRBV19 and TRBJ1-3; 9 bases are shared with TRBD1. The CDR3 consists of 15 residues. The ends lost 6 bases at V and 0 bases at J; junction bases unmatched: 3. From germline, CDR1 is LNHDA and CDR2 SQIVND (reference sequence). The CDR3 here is CASRDRGGSGNTIYF. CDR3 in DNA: TGTGCCAGTAGGGACAGGGGCGGCTCTGGAAACACCATATATTTT.

The CDR3 bases are TGTGCCAGCAGCCCCACCATGAACAGGGGAAACACCATATATTTT. Translating gives CASSPTMNRGNTIYF. The chain is built from TRBV21-1 and TRBJ1-3; whether TRBD1, the table's D call, matches the DNA was not checked. TRBV21-1 is noted as a pseudogene. The CDR3 totals 15 residues.

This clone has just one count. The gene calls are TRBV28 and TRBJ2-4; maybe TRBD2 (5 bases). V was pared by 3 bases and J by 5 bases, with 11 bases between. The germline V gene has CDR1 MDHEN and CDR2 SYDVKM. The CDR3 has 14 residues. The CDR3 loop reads CASSFSGIQNIQYF. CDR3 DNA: TGTGCCAGCAGTTTCTCGGGGATCCAAAACATTCAGTACTTC. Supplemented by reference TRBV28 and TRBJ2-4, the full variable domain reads DVKVTQSSRYLVKRTGEKVFLECVQDMDHENMFWYRQDPGLGLRLIYFSYDVKMKEKGDIPEGYSVSREKKERFSLILESASTNQTSMYLCASSFSGIQNIQYFGAGTRLSVL.

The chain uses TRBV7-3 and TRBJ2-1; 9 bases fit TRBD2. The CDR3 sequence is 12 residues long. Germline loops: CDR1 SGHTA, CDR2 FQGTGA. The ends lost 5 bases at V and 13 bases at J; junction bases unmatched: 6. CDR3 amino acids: CASSPSGTSQFF. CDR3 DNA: TGTGCCAGCAGCCCTTCAGGGACTAGCCAGTTCTTC.

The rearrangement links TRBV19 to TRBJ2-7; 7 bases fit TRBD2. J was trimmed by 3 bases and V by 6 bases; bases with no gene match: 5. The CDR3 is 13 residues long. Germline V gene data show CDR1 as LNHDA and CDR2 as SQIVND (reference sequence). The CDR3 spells CASSTSASYEQYF. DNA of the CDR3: TGTGCCAGTAGCACTAGCGCTAGCTACGAGCAGTACTTC.

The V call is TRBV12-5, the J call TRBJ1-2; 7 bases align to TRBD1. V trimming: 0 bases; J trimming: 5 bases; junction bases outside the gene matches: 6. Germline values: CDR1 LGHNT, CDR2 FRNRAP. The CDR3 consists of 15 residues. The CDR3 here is CASGLVQTGSYGYTF. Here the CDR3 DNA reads TGTGCTAGTGGTTTGGTCCAGACAGGGTCGTATGGCTACACCTTC.

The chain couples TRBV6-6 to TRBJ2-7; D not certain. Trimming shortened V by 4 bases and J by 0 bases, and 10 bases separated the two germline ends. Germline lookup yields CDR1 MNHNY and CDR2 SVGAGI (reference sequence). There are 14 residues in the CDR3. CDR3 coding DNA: TGTGCCAGCAGTTTCCCTTCTAGCTCCTACGAGCAGTACTTC. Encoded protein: CASSFPSSSYEQYF.

CDR3 nucleotide sequence: TGCAGCGCCCACAGGAACAATGAGCAGTTCTTC. This encodes CSAHRNNEQFF. V gene TRBV29-1 combines with J gene TRBJ2-1; tentatively, D is TRBD1 (5 bases). V was trimmed by 7 bases and J by 5 bases, leaving 9 bases between them. Per the germline V gene, CDR1 is SQVTM and CDR2 is ANQGSEA. The CDR3 runs to 11 residues.

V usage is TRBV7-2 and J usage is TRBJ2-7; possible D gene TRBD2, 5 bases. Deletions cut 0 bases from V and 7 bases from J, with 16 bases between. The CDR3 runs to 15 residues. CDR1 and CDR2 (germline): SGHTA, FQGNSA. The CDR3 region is CASSLARLAVREQYF. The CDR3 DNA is TGTGCCAGCAGCTTAGCTAGGCTAGCAGTGAGGGAGCAGTACTTC.

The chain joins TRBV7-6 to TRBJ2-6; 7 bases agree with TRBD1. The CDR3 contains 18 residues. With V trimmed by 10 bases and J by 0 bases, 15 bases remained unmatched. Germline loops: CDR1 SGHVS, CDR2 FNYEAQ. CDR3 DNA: TGTGCCATTCTGGGTTCGGGACAGAGTAGCTCTGGGGCCAACGTCCTGACTTTC. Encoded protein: CAILGSGQSSSGANVLTF.

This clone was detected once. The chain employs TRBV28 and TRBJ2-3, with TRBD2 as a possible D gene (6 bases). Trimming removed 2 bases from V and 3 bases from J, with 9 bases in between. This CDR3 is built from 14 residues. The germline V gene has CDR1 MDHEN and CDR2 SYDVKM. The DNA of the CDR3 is TGTGCCAGCAGTTTAAGTCGGGGGACAGATACGCAGTATTTT. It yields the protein CASSLSRGTDTQYF.

CDR3 loop: CASSHSGRSADTQYF. Written as DNA, the CDR3 is TGTGCCAGCAGCCATAGCGGGAGGTCGGCAGATACGCAGTATTTT. This chain connects TRBV6-2 or TRBV6-3 to TRBJ2-3; 10 nucleotides match TRBD2. Per germline, CDR1 MNHEY and CDR2 SVGEGT. CDR3 length equals 15 residues. The junction had 7 bases not matched to a gene; V was cut back by 6 bases and J by 4 bases.

The CDR3 loop reads CASSLFGQGIGGTEAFF. The CDR3, as DNA: TGTGCCAGCAGTTTATTTGGACAGGGCATAGGCGGCACTGAAGCTTTCTTT. V is TRBV27 and J is TRBJ1-1; TRBD1 matches at 8 bases. The CDR3 is made up of 17 amino acids. J was trimmed by 4 bases and V by 1 base; bases with no gene match: 11. Germline lookup yields CDR1 MNHEY and CDR2 SMNVEV (reference sequence).

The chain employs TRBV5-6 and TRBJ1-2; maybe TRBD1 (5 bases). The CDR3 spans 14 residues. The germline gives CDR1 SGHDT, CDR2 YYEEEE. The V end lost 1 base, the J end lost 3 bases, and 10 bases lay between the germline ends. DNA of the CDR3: TGTGCCAGCAGCTTGTATGGCAGGGACTATGGCTACACCTTC. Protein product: CASSLYGRDYGYTF. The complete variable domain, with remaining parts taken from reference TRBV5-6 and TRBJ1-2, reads DAGVTQSPTHLIKTRGQQVTLRCSPKSGHDTVSWYQQALGQGPQFIFQYYEEEERQRGNFPDRFSGHQFPNYSSELNVNALLLGDSALYLCASSLYGRDYGYTFGSGTRLTVV.

CDR3 nucleotide sequence: TGTGCCAGCAGTTTATCGGGGAAGGGCTACACCTTC. This translates into CASSLSGKGYTF. The genes are TRBV28 and TRBJ1-2, with D unresolved. Germline values: CDR1 MDHEN, CDR2 SYDVKM. CDR3 size: 12 residues. V was shortened by 1 base and J by 8 bases, with 8 bases between the two germline ends.

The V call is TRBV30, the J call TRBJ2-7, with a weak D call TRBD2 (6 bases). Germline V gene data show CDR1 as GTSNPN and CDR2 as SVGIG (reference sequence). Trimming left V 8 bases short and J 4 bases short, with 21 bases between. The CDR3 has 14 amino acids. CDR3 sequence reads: CALDLTGTFYEQYF. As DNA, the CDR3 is TGTGCCCTGGACCTGACCGGGACTTTTTACGAGCAGTACTTC.

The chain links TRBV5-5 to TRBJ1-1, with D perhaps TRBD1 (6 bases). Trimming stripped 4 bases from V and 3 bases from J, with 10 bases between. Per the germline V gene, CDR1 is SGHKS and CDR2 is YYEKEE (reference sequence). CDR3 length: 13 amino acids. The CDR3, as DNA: TGTGCCAGCAGCCCGGACAGCCACACTGAAGCTTTCTTT. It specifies CASSPDSHTEAFF.

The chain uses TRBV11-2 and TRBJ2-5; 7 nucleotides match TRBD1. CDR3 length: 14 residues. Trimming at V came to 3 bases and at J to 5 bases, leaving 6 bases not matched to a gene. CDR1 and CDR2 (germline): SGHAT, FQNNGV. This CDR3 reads CASSFDRVSETQYF. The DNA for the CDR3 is TGTGCCAGCAGCTTTGACAGGGTGTCGGAGACCCAGTACTTC.

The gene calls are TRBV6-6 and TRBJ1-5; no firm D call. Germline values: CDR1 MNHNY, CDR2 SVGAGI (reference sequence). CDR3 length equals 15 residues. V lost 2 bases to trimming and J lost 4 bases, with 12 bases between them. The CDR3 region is CASSYTGGQNQPQHF. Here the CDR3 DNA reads TGTGCCAGCAGTTACACGGGCGGGCAGAATCAGCCCCAGCATTTT.

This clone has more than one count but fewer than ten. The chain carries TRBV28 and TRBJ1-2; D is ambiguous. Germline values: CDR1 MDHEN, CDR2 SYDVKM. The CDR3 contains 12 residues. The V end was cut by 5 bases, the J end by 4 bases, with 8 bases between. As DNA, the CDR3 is TGTGCCAGCAGTCGTGAGTTCTATGGCTACACCTTC. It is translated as CASSREFYGYTF.